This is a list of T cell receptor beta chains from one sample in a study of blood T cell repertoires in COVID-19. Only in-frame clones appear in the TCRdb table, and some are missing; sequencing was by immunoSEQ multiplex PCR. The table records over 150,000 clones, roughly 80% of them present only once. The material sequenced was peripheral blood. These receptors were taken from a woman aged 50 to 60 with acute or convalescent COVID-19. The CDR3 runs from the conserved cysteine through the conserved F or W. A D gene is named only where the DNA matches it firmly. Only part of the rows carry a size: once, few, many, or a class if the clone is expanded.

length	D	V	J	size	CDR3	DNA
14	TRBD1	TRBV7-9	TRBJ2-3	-	CASMRQGETDTQYF	TGTGCCAGCATGCGACAGGGGGAAACAGATACGCAGTATTTT
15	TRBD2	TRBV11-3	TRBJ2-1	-	CASSLDGGGLNEQFF	TGTGCCAGCAGCTTAGATGGGGGAGGGCTAAATGAGCAGTTCTTC
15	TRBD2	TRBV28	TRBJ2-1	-	CASRSMGASGGEQFF	TGTGCCAGCAGATCCATGGGGGCCAGCGGGGGTGAGCAGTTCTTC
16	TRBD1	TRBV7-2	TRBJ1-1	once	CASSLAPDRMNTEAFF	TGTGCCAGCAGCTTAGCCCCGGACAGGATGAACACTGAAGCTTTCTTT
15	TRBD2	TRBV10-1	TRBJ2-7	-	CASSDGAGGPYEQYF	TGCGCCAGCAGTGATGGAGCGGGAGGGCCCTACGAGCAGTACTTC
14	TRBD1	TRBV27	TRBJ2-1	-	CASSRTGNNNEQFF	TGTGCCAGCAGCAGGACAGGAAACAACAATGAGCAGTTCTTC
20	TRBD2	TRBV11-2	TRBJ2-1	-	CASSLDGTSGALNSYNEQFF	TGTGCCAGCAGCTTAGATGGGACTAGCGGTGCCCTAAACTCCTACAATGAGCAGTTCTTC
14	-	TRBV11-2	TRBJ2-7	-	CASSSSHASHEQYF	TGTGCCAGCAGCTCCTCCCACGCGAGCCACGAGCAGTACTTC
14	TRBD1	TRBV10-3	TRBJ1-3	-	CATLGQGQGNTIYF	TGTGCCACCCTGGGACAGGGGCAGGGAAACACCATATATTTT
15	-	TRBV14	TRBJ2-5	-	CASSQAGSRRKTQYF	TGTGCCAGCAGCCAAGCGGGGAGCCGTAGGAAGACCCAGTACTTC
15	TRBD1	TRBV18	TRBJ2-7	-	CASSPQPGQGSEQYF	TGTGCCAGCTCACCACAGCCGGGACAGGGGAGCGAGCAGTACTTC
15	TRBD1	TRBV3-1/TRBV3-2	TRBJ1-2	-	CASSQGPGGSYGYTF	TGTGCCAGCAGCCAAGGCCCAGGGGGCAGCTATGGCTACACCTTC
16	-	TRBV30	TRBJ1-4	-	CAWRKIPVPTHEKLFF	TGTGCCTGGAGAAAAATACCGGTCCCTACCCATGAAAAACTGTTTTTT
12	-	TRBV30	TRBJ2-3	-	CAWSGRADTQYF	TGTGCCTGGAGTGGGAGGGCAGATACGCAGTATTTT
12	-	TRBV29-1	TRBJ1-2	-	CSPGGRDYGYTF	TGCAGCCCGGGGGGGAGGGACTATGGCTACACCTTC
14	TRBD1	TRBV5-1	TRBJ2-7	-	CASSHGQGGYEQYF	TGCGCCAGCAGCCACGGACAGGGGGGGTACGAGCAGTACTTC
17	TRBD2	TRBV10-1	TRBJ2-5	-	CASKPGLAGVVQETQYF	TGCGCCAGCAAACCGGGACTAGCGGGAGTGGTCCAAGAGACCCAGTACTTC
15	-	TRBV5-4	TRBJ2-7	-	CASSFPLAGSDEQYF	TGTGCCAGCAGCTTCCCCCTGGCGGGGAGTGACGAGCAGTACTTC
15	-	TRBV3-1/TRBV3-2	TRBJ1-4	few	CASSQEGGVREKLFF	TGTGCCAGCAGCCAAGAAGGCGGGGTCCGCGAAAAACTGTTTTTT
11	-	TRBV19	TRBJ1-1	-	CASGTGVEAFF	TGTGCCAGTGGAACCGGGGTAGAAGCTTTCTTT
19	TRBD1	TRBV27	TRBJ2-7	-	CASSLSAPVQGQWGYEQYF	TGTGCCAGCAGTTTGTCCGCTCCCGTACAGGGGCAATGGGGCTACGAGCAGTACTTC
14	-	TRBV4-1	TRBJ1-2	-	CASSLQGGLYGYTF	TGCGCCAGCAGCCTCCAGGGAGGCCTCTATGGCTACACCTTC
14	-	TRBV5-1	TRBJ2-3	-	CASSLVAPPDTQYF	TGCGCCAGCAGCTTGGTGGCCCCGCCAGATACGCAGTATTTT
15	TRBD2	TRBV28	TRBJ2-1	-	CASSLASGMYNEQFF	TGTGCCAGCAGTTTGGCCAGCGGGATGTACAATGAGCAGTTCTTC
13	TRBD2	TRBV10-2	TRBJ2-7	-	CATQGLAVYEQYF	TGCGCCACCCAGGGACTAGCGGTTTACGAGCAGTACTTC
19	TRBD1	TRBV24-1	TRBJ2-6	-	CATSVGLGGQATGANVLTF	TGTGCCACCAGTGTCGGGTTAGGGGGACAGGCGACTGGGGCCAACGTCCTGACTTTC
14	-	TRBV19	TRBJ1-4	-	CASSPTGRGEKLFF	TGTGCCAGTAGTCCGACCGGGAGAGGTGAAAAACTGTTTTTT
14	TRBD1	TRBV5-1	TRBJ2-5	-	CASSADRAQETQYF	TGCGCCAGCAGCGCGGACAGGGCTCAAGAGACCCAGTACTTC